This TCR beta chain was profiled in a study of beta chain features in type 1 diabetes (dated by TCRdb to the late 2010s). Regarding the complete study: No differences in mean age, gender distribution, total cell number or subset yield were found between patients and healthy donors. Regulatory and stem cell-like memory subsets were isolated from only 8 patients and 8 healthy donors, whereas naive and central memory subsets came from all 30 or so donors. The study compared the TCRB repertoires of sorted circulating CD4+ T cell subsets in recently diagnosed type 1 diabetes patients with those in matched healthy donors. Across all samples, about 110 million sorted cells were examined, and cell number per subset correlated strongly with RNA yield.

This clone has only a few counts. Its antigen target is currently unknown. No per-base quality is available; no much larger clone lies one base away. The identical CDR3 is also encoded by other nucleotide sequences in the sample. The entire isolated RNA was reverse transcribed using the High Capacity cDNA Reverse Transcription Kit, and thus expressed TCRB transcripts were sequenced. Deep immunoSEQ sequencing was applied to naive, central memory and regulatory T cell samples, giving an average of roughly 3.5 million total reads per sample. Sorted cells were lysed in RLT buffer and RNA was extracted with DNase-treated RNeasy Micro or Mini kits, depending on cell number. To prevent cross-contamination, each cell subset was processed individually, whereas patient and healthy donor samples were processed jointly. The immunoSEQ multiplex PCR was used to amplify TCRB sequences from cDNA, generating 87-bp fragments that spanned the CDR3 region. Amplicons were sequenced on the Illumina HiSeq platform. Per the original workflow: Synthetic template baselines were used to correct PCR bias computationally, reads within Hamming distance 2 were collapsed, and singletons that could not be merged were discarded. Reads were aligned against IMGT to assign V, D and J genes, CDR3 length and insertions or deletions at six rearrangement sites. Clonotype counts were normalized to sorted cell number within each subset before computing true diversity and Gini coefficients with the tcR R package. The overlap coefficient, calculated on TCRB nucleotide sequences, was used to measure repertoire sharing. Out-of-frame TCRB sequences from naive cells were analyzed to stand in for the pre-selection repertoire. In TCRdb, the immuneACCESS table is reduced to in-frame sequences with V and J assigned. These tables do not hold every clone; where another copy was compared, an unresolved V gene accounts for under half, and the others remain unexplained. That table gives V, J and clone size, and the DNA gave D and trimming. The sample records 680,000 or so clones, around 15% of which are singletons. Approximately 0.022% of the sample rests with the top ten.

A single peripheral blood draw of about 116 mL on average was collected from each donor into heparinised tubes. A BD FACSAria II and a panel including CD45RO, CCR7, CD25, CD127, CD95 and CD27 were used to sort naive, central memory, regulatory and stem cell-like memory CD4+ T cells. A purity above 98% was achieved for all sorted populations. Right away, PBMCs were isolated by Lymphoprep density gradient centrifugation and were stained directly, with no culture step. So that batch effects would be minimized, each experiment stained and sorted samples in pairs, pairing one healthy donor with one patient. The research as a whole found: HLA sub-analyses involved small numbers of individuals, so any influence of HLA type on TCRB rearrangement remained unresolved. In all four CD4+ subsets, TCRB CDR3 length was moderately but significantly shorter in type 1 diabetes patients. Naive, central memory and regulatory TCRB repertoires appeared more similar among patients than among healthy donors. Because cDNA rather than genomic DNA was sequenced, highly expressing activated cells could have been over-represented, although no difference in activation and CD3 levels was found between groups. At VDJ recombination sites, patients with type 1 diabetes made fewer insertions and deleted more nucleotides, a pattern implying thymic rearrangement abnormalities. PCR may preferentially amplify shorter templates, but because patient and control samples were amplified and corrected together, any resulting skew would affect both groups equally.

V and J lose 3 bases and 8 bases, and a span of 7 bases separates them. The CDR3, from cysteine to phenylalanine, totals 11 residues. Solely the CDR3 DNA is kept, with 33 bases framed from the first base. According to the germline V gene (reference sequence), CDR1 reads GTSNPN and CDR2 reads SVGIG. This sequence originates from a man aged 18 to 35 with type 1 diabetes. This sequence uses TRBV30 and TRBJ1-4; confidence is insufficient to name the D gene. The material sequenced was naive CD4+ T cells from blood. Read against the paper, the sample's cell subset or site label means: true naive CD4+ T cells. The DNA sequence is TGTGCCTGGAGCGGGAGGGAAAAACTGTTTTTT. The translation is CAWSGREKLFF.